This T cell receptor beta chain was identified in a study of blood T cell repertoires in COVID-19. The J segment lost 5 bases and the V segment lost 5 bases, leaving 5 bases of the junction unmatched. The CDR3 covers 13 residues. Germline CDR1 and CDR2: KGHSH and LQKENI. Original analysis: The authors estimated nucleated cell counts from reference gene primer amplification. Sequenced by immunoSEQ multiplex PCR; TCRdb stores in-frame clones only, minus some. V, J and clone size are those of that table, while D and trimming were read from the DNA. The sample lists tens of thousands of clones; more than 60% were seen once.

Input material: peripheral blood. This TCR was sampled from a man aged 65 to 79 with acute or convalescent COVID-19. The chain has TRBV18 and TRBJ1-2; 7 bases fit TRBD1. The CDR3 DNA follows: TGTGCCAGCTCAAGACAGGGCGAGTATGGCTACACCTTC. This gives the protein CASSRQGEYGYTF.